These T cell receptor beta chains were read from a single sample in a study of human T cells and chemical hapten exposure. TCRdb fed the RACE reads into MiXCR, producing one record per CDR3 protein. The table includes approximately 60,000 distinct CDR3 sequences, roughly a tenth detected once. The source material was whole blood, sampled in connection with sensitization to the hapten diphenylcyclopropenone (DPC). The source is a woman in her forties with alopecia areata. Some clones in this sample may be carry-over from other donors' samples. Each CDR3 is given with its conserved first and last residue. Each record gives: V gene, J gene, clone size, CDR3 length, D gene, CDR3 protein, CDR3 DNA. A D gene is named only where the DNA matches it firmly. Clone sizes are given selectively: once, few, many, or a class where the clone is expanded.

V: TRBV20-1
J: TRBJ1-6
size: many
length: 14
D: NA
CDR3: CSARADTSNSPLHF
DNA: TGCAGTGCTAGAGCCGACACCTCAAATTCACCCCTCCACTTT

V: TRBV2
J: TRBJ1-2
size: few
length: 13
D: TRBD1
CDR3: CASQRQGKYGYTF
DNA: TGTGCCAGCCAAAGACAGGGAAAATATGGCTACACCTTC

V: TRBV27
J: TRBJ1-1
size: NA
length: 14
D: TRBD1
CDR3: CASSLATGDTEAFF
DNA: TGTGCCAGCAGTTTGGCGACAGGGGACACTGAAGCTTTCTTT

V: TRBV6-5
J: TRBJ2-3
size: many
length: 18
D: TRBD2
CDR3: CASSYSVASGGPTDTQYF
DNA: TGTGCCAGCAGTTACTCAGTGGCTAGCGGGGGGCCCACAGATACGCAGTATTTT

V: TRBV30
J: TRBJ1-2
size: few
length: 15
D: NA
CDR3: CAWSPWTGQGYGYTF
DNA: TGTGCCTGGAGTCCCTGGACTGGGCAGGGATATGGCTACACCTTC

V: TRBV7-2
J: TRBJ2-7
size: many
length: 12
D: NA
CDR3: CASRGASYEQYF
DNA: TGTGCCAGCCGGGGGGCCAGTTACGAGCAGTACTTC

V: TRBV28
J: TRBJ1-4
size: many
length: 14
D: NA
CDR3: CASSLRGMDEKLFF
DNA: TGTGCCAGCAGTTTAAGGGGGATGGATGAAAAACTGTTTTTT

V: TRBV28
J: TRBJ1-2
size: many
length: 14
D: NA
CDR3: CASSPADSTHGYTF
DNA: TGTGCCAGCAGTCCGGCGGACAGCACACATGGCTACACCTTC

V: TRBV7-3
J: TRBJ2-2
size: few
length: 12
D: NA
CDR3: CASSSSTGELFF
DNA: TGTGCCAGCAGCTCGAGCACCGGGGAGCTGTTTTTT

V: TRBV12-5
J: TRBJ2-2
size: few
length: 12
D: NA
CDR3: CASGFEAGELFF
DNA: TGTGCTAGTGGTTTTGAGGCCGGGGAGCTGTTTTTT

V: TRBV3-1
J: TRBJ1-6
size: many
length: 15
D: NA
CDR3: CASSQATSSNSPLHF
DNA: TGTGCCAGCAGCCAGGCCACGTCCTCGAATTCACCCCTCCACTTT

V: TRBV7-9
J: TRBJ1-4
size: NA
length: 19
D: NA
CDR3: CASVWGPGAPYATNEKLFF
DNA: TGTGCCAGCGTCTGGGGACCAGGGGCCCCTTATGCAACTAATGAAAAACTGTTTTTT

V: TRBV2
J: TRBJ2-1
size: many
length: 14
D: NA
CDR3: CASISGGRNNEQFF
DNA: TGTGCCAGTATCTCTGGGGGGCGGAACAATGAGCAGTTCTTC

V: TRBV9
J: TRBJ2-3
size: NA
length: 15
D: TRBD2
CDR3: CASSVGLAATDTQYF
DNA: TGTGCCAGCAGCGTAGGACTAGCGGCGACAGATACGCAGTATTTT

V: TRBV12-3/TRBV12-4
J: TRBJ2-5
size: NA
length: 13
D: NA
CDR3: CASSLGSQETQYF
DNA: TGTGCCAGCAGTTTGGGCAGCCAAGAGACCCAGTACTTC

V: TRBV18
J: TRBJ1-2
size: many
length: 16
D: NA
CDR3: CASSPPSGGVVYGYTF
DNA: TGTGCCAGCTCACCACCGTCGGGGGGAGTGGTCTATGGCTACACCTTC

V: TRBV7-6
J: TRBJ2-5
size: many
length: 14
D: NA
CDR3: CASSSTRRGETQYF
DNA: TGTGCCAGCAGCTCCACGAGAAGGGGGGAGACCCAGTACTTC

V: TRBV5-1
J: TRBJ2-3
size: few
length: 16
D: TRBD2
CDR3: CASSLASGGFTDTQYF
DNA: TGCGCCAGCAGCTTGGCAAGCGGGGGGTTCACAGATACGCAGTATTTT

V: TRBV7-6
J: TRBJ2-2
size: many
length: 14
D: NA
CDR3: CASTRGSNTGELFF
DNA: TGTGCCAGCACCCGGGGGTCCAACACCGGGGAGCTGTTTTTT

V: TRBV7-2
J: TRBJ1-1
size: few
length: 14
D: TRBD1
CDR3: CASRAGQANTEAFF
DNA: TGTGCCAGCAGGGCAGGACAGGCGAACACTGAAGCTTTCTTT

V: TRBV6-4
J: TRBJ2-2
size: many
length: 13
D: NA
CDR3: CASSDSGTGELFF
DNA: TGTGCCAGCAGTGACTCAGGGACCGGGGAGCTGTTTTTT

V: TRBV25-1
J: TRBJ1-5
size: many
length: 12
D: NA
CDR3: CASSTGNQPQHF
DNA: TGTGCCAGCAGTACAGGTAATCAGCCCCAGCATTTT

V: TRBV7-8
J: TRBJ2-7
size: many
length: 16
D: NA
CDR3: CASSPSPRKPIYEQYF
DNA: TGTGCCAGCAGCCCCTCCCCCCGGAAACCCATCTACGAGCAGTACTTC